Presented here are 22 T cell receptor beta chains from one specimen sequenced in a study of CD8+ T cells in alopecia areata. Sequencing used cDNA as its template, made by extracting RNA and reverse transcribing it. Generated by immunoSEQ multiplex PCR, the TCRdb table keeps only in-frame clones and is missing some. The sample contains some 170,000 clones, roughly 66% of which appear only once. The specimen comprised CD8+ T cells sorted from blood, sampled at week 0. The receptor source for this set is a human donor with alopecia areata.

The V and J genes are TRBV29-1 and TRBJ2-1, with 8 positions matching TRBD2. The germline V gene has CDR1 SQVTM and CDR2 ANQGSEA. V was clipped by 5 bases and J by 7 bases; unmatched bases: 7. The CDR3 contains 13 residues. The DNA of the CDR3 is TGCAGCGTTCTGGCGGGGGGCATGAATGAGCAGTTCTTC. This translates into CSVLAGGMNEQFF.

This clone was found a few times. This chain connects TRBV30 to TRBJ1-2; D remains unclear. CDR3 length equals 12 residues. The germline V and J ends were trimmed by 2 bases and 7 bases, with 11 bases remaining between them. The V gene's germline CDR1 is GTSNPN and CDR2 SVGIG (reference sequence). The CDR3 reads CAWSPGSLGYTF. CDR3 in DNA: TGTGCCTGGAGTCCAGGTTCCCTTGGCTACACCTTC.

A single count supports this clone. This sequence joins TRBV13 and TRBJ2-5; D uncertain. This CDR3 is built from 14 residues. V was clipped by 1 base and J by 5 bases, with 11 bases between them. CDR1 is PRHDT and CDR2 is FYEKMQ in the germline V gene (reference sequence). CDR3: CASSLEGRIETQYF. The CDR3 DNA reads as TGTGCCAGCAGCTTAGAGGGCCGCATCGAGACCCAGTACTTC.

The CDR3 coding sequence is TGTGCCAGCAGCTTAGGCCAAGCCGACATTCAGTACTTC. Amino acid sequence: CASSLGQADIQYF. The rearrangement joins TRBV7-8 to TRBJ2-4; no clear D gene. Germline V gene data show CDR1 as SGHVS and CDR2 as FQNEAQ. V lost 1 base to trimming and J lost 8 bases, with 9 bases between them. CDR3 length: 13 amino acids.

J is TRBJ1-2 and V is TRBV21-1; TRBD1 is taken as the D call from the table, unchecked against the DNA. TRBV21-1 is described as a pseudogene. The CDR3 contains 13 residues. The CDR3: CASNTGGTYGYTF. As DNA, the CDR3 is TGTGCCAGTAATACAGGGGGCACCTATGGCTACACCTTC.

The chain joins TRBV7-9 to TRBJ1-2, with D tentatively TRBD1 (5 bases). The CDR3 covers 16 residues. Germline loops: CDR1 SEHNR, CDR2 FQNEAQ (reference sequence). Trimming shortened V by 6 bases and J by 4 bases, and 21 bases separated the two germline ends. The CDR3 sequence: CASRSDRAGSAYGYTF. The CDR3 DNA sequence: TGTGCCAGCAGATCCGACCGGGCAGGGTCGGCCTATGGCTACACCTTC.

This sequence joins TRBV11-2 and TRBJ1-2; TRBD1 might be the D (5 bases). Trimming removed 5 bases from V and 0 bases from J, with 13 bases in between. Germline V gene sequence: CDR1 SGHAT, CDR2 FQNNGV. This CDR3 region has 15 residues. The DNA for the CDR3 is TGTGCCAGCAGCCCAGGTCGGGGCCCTAACTATGGCTACACCTTC. This sequence encodes CASSPGRGPNYGYTF.

The chain employs TRBV2 and TRBJ2-4; D may correspond to TRBD1 or TRBD2 (5 bases each). The ends were cut back, 7 bases at V and 12 bases at J, with 19 bases in the middle. This CDR3 is built from 13 residues. Germline V gene sequence: CDR1 SNHLY, CDR2 FYNNEI. CDR3 nucleotides: TGTGCCAGCACTGCTTGGGACCAAGGGGCTCAGTACTTC. Encoded protein: CASTAWDQGAQYF.

The chain couples TRBV5-6 to TRBJ1-2; TRBD1 matches 10 bases. This CDR3 contains 15 residues. Germline V gene lookup returns CDR1 SGHDT and CDR2 YYEEEE. Germline trimming cut 2 bases from V and 4 bases from J; bases unmatched to any gene: 5. The CDR3 spells CASSFGTGATYGYTF. CDR3 DNA sequence: TGTGCCAGCAGCTTCGGGACAGGGGCCACCTATGGCTACACCTTC.

The rearrangement uses TRBV9 and TRBJ1-1; D not certain. From germline, CDR1 is SGDLS and CDR2 YYNGEE. The V and J ends lost 8 bases and 1 base respectively, with 9 bases between them. This CDR3 comprises 12 residues. CDR3 nucleotide sequence: TGTGCCAGTAAAGCATGGAACACTGAAGCTTTCTTT. Translation: CASKAWNTEAFF.

This clone was observed a handful of times. This rearrangement joins TRBV13 to TRBJ2-2, with TRBD2 matching 8 bases. Germline V gene sequence: CDR1 PRHDT, CDR2 FYEKMQ (reference sequence). With 4 bases clipped from V and 0 bases from J, the junction kept 7 bases outside the gene matches. The CDR3 totals 17 residues. The CDR3 sequence: CASSSEAGATNTGELFF. The CDR3 DNA is TGTGCCAGCAGCTCTGAAGCGGGGGCCACGAACACCGGGGAGCTGTTTTTT.

This clone came up a few times. The CDR3 coding sequence is TGTGCCTGGAGTGTACCCGGGACAGAAGACCCGTATGGCTACACCTTC. Translation gives CAWSVPGTEDPYGYTF. V gene TRBV30 combines with J gene TRBJ1-2, with 7 bases lining up with TRBD1. This CDR3 region has 16 residues. Germline V gene sequence: CDR1 GTSNPN, CDR2 SVGIG (reference sequence). V was pared by 0 bases and J by 5 bases, with 12 bases of the junction left unmatched.

This sequence joins TRBV4-1 and TRBJ1-6; no definite D call. Germline loops: CDR1 MGHRA, CDR2 YSYEKL. This CDR3 contains 15 residues. V lost 4 bases and J lost 8, with 15 bases in between. CDR3 loop: CASSLSGPRDSPLHF. The DNA of the CDR3 is TGCGCCAGCAGCCTTTCGGGCCCGAGGGATTCACCCCTCCACTTT.

The V and J genes are TRBV7-2 and TRBJ2-7; TRBD1 matches at 8 bases. CDR1 is SGHTA and CDR2 is FQGNSA in the germline V gene. The CDR3 has 15 amino acids. V was pared by 5 bases and J by 4 bases, with 10 bases of the junction left unmatched. The CDR3 loop is CASSTRPGQAYEQYF. The DNA for the CDR3 is TGTGCCAGCAGCACTCGTCCGGGACAGGCGTACGAGCAGTACTTC.

The rearrangement links TRBV29-1 to TRBJ2-7; TRBD1 matches 7 bases. V shed 4 bases and J 2 bases; nucleotides not matched to a gene: 5. This CDR3 contains 13 residues. Germline V lookup: CDR1 SQVTM, CDR2 ANQGSEA. This CDR3 is CSVGTGAPYEQYF. For the CDR3, the DNA is TGCAGCGTTGGCACAGGGGCCCCCTACGAGCAGTACTTC.

The chain couples TRBV19 to TRBJ2-3; TRBD2 matches 9 bases. The CDR3 is made up of 17 amino acids. The junction had 17 bases not matched to a gene; V was cut back by 7 bases and J by 6 bases. CDR1 is LNHDA, CDR2 SQIVND, per germline (reference sequence). In nucleotides, the CDR3 is TGTGCCAGTACCCCAATGAGAGCTAGCGGGGCGTCCGATACGCAGTATTTT. As protein: CASTPMRASGASDTQYF. Variable domain in full (rest from reference TRBV19 and TRBJ2-3): DGGITQSPKYLFRKEGQNVTLSCEQNLNHDAMYWYRQDPGQGLRLIYYSQIVNDFQKGDIAEGYSVSREKKESFPLTVTSAQKNPTAFYLCASTPMRASGASDTQYFGPGTRLTVL.

This clone was seen just once. The V and J genes are TRBV19 and TRBJ1-5, with D uncertain. Trimming cost V 3 bases and J 3 bases, with 12 bases left between them. Germline assignment: CDR1 LNHDA and CDR2 SQIVND (reference sequence). The CDR3 consists of 15 residues. The CDR3 DNA sequence: TGTGCCAGTAGTATGGTCCCTGGGGACAATCAGCCCCAGCATTTT. Its translation is CASSMVPGDNQPQHF.

This clone was detected only once. The rearrangement uses TRBV7-3 and TRBJ2-6, with unresolved D. In germline, CDR1 is SGHTA, CDR2 FQGTGA. Between the trimmed V and J ends, which lost 7 bases and 3 bases, there was a span of 10 bases. This CDR3 spans 14 amino acids. CDR3 sequence: CASTEDGGANVLTF. The CDR3 bases are TGTGCCAGCACCGAAGATGGTGGGGCCAACGTCCTGACTTTC. The whole variable domain, filled in from reference TRBV7-3 and TRBJ2-6, reads GAGVSQTPSNKVTEKGKYVELRCDPISGHTALYWYRQSLGQGPEFLIYFQGTGAADDSGLPNDRFFAVRPEGSVSTLKIQRTERGDSAVYLCASTEDGGANVLTFGAGSRLTVL.

The genes are TRBV5-5 and TRBJ2-2; a possible D gene is TRBD1 (6 bases). The germline V gene has CDR1 SGHKS and CDR2 YYEKEE (reference sequence). Trimming took off 4 bases at V and 4 bases at J, with 14 bases between the two ends. The CDR3 sequence is 15 residues long. The CDR3 loop reads CASSGGQGSTGELFF. The CDR3 DNA reads TGTGCCAGCAGCGGGGGCCAGGGATCCACCGGGGAGCTGTTTTTT.

The V gene is TRBV6-5, the J gene TRBJ1-3; D uncertain. In germline, CDR1 is MNHEY, CDR2 SVGAGI. The CDR3 contains 16 residues. Trimming took off 2 bases at V and 3 bases at J, with 14 bases between the two ends. The CDR3 reads CASSYGIKTYGNTIYF. CDR3 nucleotides: TGTGCCAGCAGTTACGGGATCAAGACGTATGGAAACACCATATATTTT.

The chain has TRBV6-5 and TRBJ2-7; D might be TRBD1 (6 bases). Germline CDR1 is MNHEY and CDR2 is SVGAGI. V was cut by 8 bases and J by 2 bases, with 19 bases left in between. The CDR3 has 15 amino acids. The CDR3, as DNA: TGTGCCAGCTCCTACTCTCTGGGGGCGACCTACGAGCAGTACTTC. This translates into CASSYSLGATYEQYF.

This clone showed up just a few times. The chain is built from TRBV29-1 and TRBJ2-2, with a possible D match to TRBD2 (6 bases). This CDR3 region has 14 residues. V lost 4 bases, J lost 1 base, and 10 bases lay in between. Germline CDR1 SQVTM, CDR2 ANQGSEA. The DNA of the CDR3 is TGCAGCGTTGTTCCTAGCGAGAACACCGGGGAGCTGTTTTTT. It codes for CSVVPSENTGELFF.